These 14 T cell receptor beta chains were sequenced from one sample in a study of T-cell reconstitution after alpha-beta-depleted transplantation in children. During its preparation, the TCRbeta library received unique molecular identifiers. One entry per CDR3 protein, called by TCRdb with MiXCR from the PCR reads. The data show about 440,000 distinct CDR3 sequences, approximately 42% seen once. The sequencing here drew on PBMCs, taken before TCRalphabeta/CD19-depleted stem cell transplant. The receptors were gathered from a girl aged 2 to 10 with aplastic anemia, due to receive a stem cell transplant.

This clonotype was recorded a few times. The V call is TRBV5-1, the J call TRBJ2-7; D gene uncertain. This CDR3 spans 15 amino acids. V shed 0 bases and J shed 3 bases, with 13 bases lying between them. Germline V gene lookup returns CDR1 SGHRS and CDR2 YFSETQ. The CDR3 DNA reads as TGCGCCAGCAGCTTGGCTGGTATAATGGACTACGAGCAGTACTTC. Its protein product is CASSLAGIMDYEQYF. The complete variable domain, with remaining parts taken from reference TRBV5-1 and TRBJ2-7, reads KAGVTQTPRYLIKTRGQQVTLSCSPISGHRSVSWYQQTPGQGLQFLFEYFSETQRNKGNFPGRFSGRQFSNSRSEMNVSTLELGDSALYLCASSLAGIMDYEQYFGPGTRLTVT.

The chain employs TRBV29-1 and TRBJ2-3, with D perhaps TRBD1 or TRBD2 (6 bases each). Trimming stripped 3 bases from V and 5 bases from J, with 21 bases between. Germline CDR1 is SQVTM and CDR2 is ANQGSEA. The CDR3 covers 16 residues. This CDR3 reads CSVEGRDGGRGDTQYF. The CDR3, as DNA: TGCAGCGTTGAGGGCCGCGATGGGGGGCGAGGAGATACGCAGTATTTT.

Comments on this clonotype: Given a much more abundant clone one base away, this may be a read error. The chain links TRBV7-7 to TRBJ2-7, with 7 bases fitting TRBD1. CDR3 length: 13 residues. Germline values: CDR1 SSHAT, CDR2 FNYEAQ (reference sequence). The CDR3 DNA reads as TGTGCCATCAGCTTAGCAGGGGGCTACGAGCAGTACTTC. It is translated as CAISLAGGYEQYF.

The chain combines TRBV15 with TRBJ1-4, with TRBD1 as a possible D gene (6 bases). The CDR3 contains 14 residues. CDR1 and CDR2 from the germline V gene are LNHNV and YYDKDF (reference sequence). V was trimmed by 3 bases and J by 8 bases, leaving 13 bases between them. The CDR3 nucleotides read TGTGCCACCAGCAGGGACAGCGTCTTGGAAAAACTGTTTTTT. Protein product: CATSRDSVLEKLFF.

This clonotype was seen just once. The V and J genes are TRBV3-1 and TRBJ2-1, with 10 bases fitting TRBD2. Germline CDR1 LGHDT, CDR2 YNNKEL (reference sequence). This CDR3 spans 20 amino acids. The V and J ends lost 1 base and 3 bases, in that order; junction bases with no gene match: 15. The CDR3: CASSQVRLAGGASIYNEQFF. The CDR3 DNA reads as TGTGCCAGCAGCCAAGTGAGGTTAGCGGGAGGCGCTTCCATCTACAATGAGCAGTTCTTC.

The V call is TRBV18, the J call TRBJ2-7; D unclear. CDR1 KGHSH and CDR2 LQKENI come from the germline V gene. The CDR3 has 13 residues. The V end was cut by 2 bases, the J end by 2 bases, with 7 bases between. The CDR3 bases are TGTGCCAGCTCACCATTCGTTCCCTACGAGCAGTACTTC. It translates to CASSPFVPYEQYF.

The chain uses TRBV30 and TRBJ2-7, with D tentatively TRBD2 (6 bases). CDR1 is GTSNPN, CDR2 SVGIG, per germline (reference sequence). This CDR3 contains 14 residues. V lost 4 bases, J lost 4 bases, and 17 bases lay in between. DNA of the CDR3: TGTGCCTGGACGAAGCCGGGAGAACCATACGAGCAGTACTTC. Protein product: CAWTKPGEPYEQYF. Full variable domain (rest looked up from reference TRBV30 and TRBJ2-7): SQTIHQWPATLVQPVGSPLSLECTVEGTSNPNLYWYRQAAGRGLQLLFYSVGIGQISSEVPQNLSASRPQDRQFILSSKKLLLSDSGFYLCAWTKPGEPYEQYFGPGTRLTVT.

The chain joins TRBV20-1 to TRBJ1-2; a possible D gene is TRBD1 (5 bases). Trimming pared 8 bases from V and 8 bases from J, leaving 18 bases between. Germline values: CDR1 DFQATT, CDR2 SNEGSKA (reference sequence). CDR3 size: 12 residues. The CDR3 DNA reads TGCAGTCCAAAGAGGGGTACAGCGGGCTACACCTTC. Protein sequence: CSPKRGTAGYTF.

This rearrangement joins TRBV5-1 to TRBJ1-1, with D possibly matching TRBD1 (6 bases). V shed 0 bases and J shed 1 base, with 10 bases lying between them. CDR3 length equals 15 residues. Germline V gives CDR1 SGHRS, CDR2 YFSETQ. The CDR3 spells CASSLANRENTEAFF. CDR3 sequence (DNA): TGCGCCAGCAGCTTGGCCAACAGGGAGAACACTGAAGCTTTCTTT.

This chain's CDR3 is CSANRAFALHF. The CDR3 DNA reads TGCAGTGCAAACAGGGCTTTTGCCCTCCACTTT. The V call is TRBV20-1, the J call TRBJ1-6, with TRBD1 as a possible D gene (6 bases). CDR3 length: 11 residues. From germline, CDR1 is DFQATT and CDR2 SNEGSKA (reference sequence). The ends were cut back, 6 bases at V and 14 bases at J, with 14 bases in the middle.

The V gene is TRBV29-1, the J gene TRBJ1-1, with a tentative D call TRBD1 (6 bases). The V gene lost 0 bases and the J gene lost 10 bases, with 12 bases spanning the gap. This CDR3 is built from 12 residues. CDR1 is SQVTM and CDR2 is ANQGSEA in the germline V gene. The CDR3 bases are TGCAGCGTTGAAGATGGGGGGGCAGCAGCTTTCTTT. The encoded protein is CSVEDGGAAAFF.

This chain joins TRBV5-6 and TRBJ2-2; no clear D. Germline CDR1 is SGHDT and CDR2 is YYEEEE. The CDR3 is 16 amino acids. The V end lost 0 bases, the J end lost 4 bases, and 13 bases lay between the germline ends. The CDR3 protein is CASSLVGSEPTGELFF. CDR3 DNA sequence: TGTGCCAGCAGCTTGGTTGGGTCAGAGCCCACCGGGGAGCTGTTTTTT. The full variable domain, with the rest looked up from reference TRBV5-6 and TRBJ2-2, is DAGVTQSPTHLIKTRGQQVTLRCSPKSGHDTVSWYQQALGQGPQFIFQYYEEEERQRGNFPDRFSGHQFPNYSSELNVNALLLGDSALYLCASSLVGSEPTGELFFGEGSRLTVL.

V gene TRBV20-1 combines with J gene TRBJ2-2; D is undetermined. The CDR3 runs to 15 residues. Germline lookup yields CDR1 DFQATT and CDR2 SNEGSKA (reference sequence). CDR3 in amino acids: CRAPNGYVNTGELFF. The CDR3 nucleotides are TGCAGAGCCCCCAATGGCTATGTGAACACCGGGGAGCTGTTTTTT.

The chain combines TRBV4-2 with TRBJ1-1; D might be TRBD1 (5 bases). From germline, CDR1 is LGHNA and CDR2 YNFKEQ. This CDR3 comprises 13 residues. V was cut by 0 bases and J by 8 bases, with 10 bases left in between. CDR3: CASSQDGRAEAFF. CDR3 coding DNA: TGTGCCAGCAGCCAAGATGGCAGGGCAGAAGCTTTCTTT.